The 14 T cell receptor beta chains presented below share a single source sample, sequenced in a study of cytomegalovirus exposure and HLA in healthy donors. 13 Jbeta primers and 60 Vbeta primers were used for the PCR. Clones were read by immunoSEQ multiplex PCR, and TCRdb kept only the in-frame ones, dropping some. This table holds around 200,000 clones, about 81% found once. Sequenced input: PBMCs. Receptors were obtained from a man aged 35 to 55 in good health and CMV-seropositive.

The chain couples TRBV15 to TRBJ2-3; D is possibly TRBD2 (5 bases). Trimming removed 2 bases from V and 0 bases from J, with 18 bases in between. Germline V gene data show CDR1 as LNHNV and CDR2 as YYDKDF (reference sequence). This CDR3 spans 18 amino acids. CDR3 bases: TGTGCCACCAGCAGAAAATACGCGAGCGGAGAAAGCACAGATACGCAGTATTTT. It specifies CATSRKYASGESTDTQYF.

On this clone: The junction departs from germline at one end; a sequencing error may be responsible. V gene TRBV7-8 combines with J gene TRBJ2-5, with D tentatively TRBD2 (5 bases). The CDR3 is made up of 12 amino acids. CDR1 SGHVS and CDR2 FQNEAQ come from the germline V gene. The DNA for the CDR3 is TGTGCCAGCACCAGAGGGCAAGAGTCCCAGTACTTC. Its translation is CASTRGQESQYF.

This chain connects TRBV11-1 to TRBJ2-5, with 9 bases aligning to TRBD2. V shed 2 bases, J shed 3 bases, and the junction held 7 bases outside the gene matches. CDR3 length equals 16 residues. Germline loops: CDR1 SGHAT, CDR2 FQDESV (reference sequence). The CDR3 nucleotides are TGTGCCAGCAGCTTATATTCGGCTAGCGGGAAAGAGACCCAGTACTTC. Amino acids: CASSLYSASGKETQYF.

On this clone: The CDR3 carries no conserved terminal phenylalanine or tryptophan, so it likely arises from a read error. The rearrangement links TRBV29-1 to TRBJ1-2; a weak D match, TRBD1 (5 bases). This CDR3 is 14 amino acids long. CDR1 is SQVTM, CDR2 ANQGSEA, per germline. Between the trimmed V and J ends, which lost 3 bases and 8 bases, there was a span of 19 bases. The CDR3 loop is CSVEWGTQAPGYTL. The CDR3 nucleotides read TGCAGCGTTGAGTGGGGTACACAGGCCCCCGGCTACACCCTC.

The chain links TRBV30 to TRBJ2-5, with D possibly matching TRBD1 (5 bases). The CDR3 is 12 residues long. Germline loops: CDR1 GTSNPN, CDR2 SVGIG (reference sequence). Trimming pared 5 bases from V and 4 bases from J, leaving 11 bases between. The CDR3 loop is CAWETGPETQYF. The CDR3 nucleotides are TGTGCCTGGGAAACAGGACCAGAGACCCAGTACTTC.

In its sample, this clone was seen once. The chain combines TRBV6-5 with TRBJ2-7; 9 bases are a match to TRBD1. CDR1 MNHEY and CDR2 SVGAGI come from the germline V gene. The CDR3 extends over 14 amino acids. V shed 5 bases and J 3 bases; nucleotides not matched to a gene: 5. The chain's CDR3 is CASSAPTGGYEQYF. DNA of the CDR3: TGTGCCAGCAGTGCCCCGACAGGGGGCTACGAGCAGTACTTC.

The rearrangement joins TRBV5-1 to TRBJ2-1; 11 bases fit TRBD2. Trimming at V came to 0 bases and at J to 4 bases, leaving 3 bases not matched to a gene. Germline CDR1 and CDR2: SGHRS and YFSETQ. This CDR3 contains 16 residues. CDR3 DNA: TGCGCCAGCAGCTTGGCGCTAGCGGGAGGTTACAATGAGCAGTTCTTC. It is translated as CASSLALAGGYNEQFF.

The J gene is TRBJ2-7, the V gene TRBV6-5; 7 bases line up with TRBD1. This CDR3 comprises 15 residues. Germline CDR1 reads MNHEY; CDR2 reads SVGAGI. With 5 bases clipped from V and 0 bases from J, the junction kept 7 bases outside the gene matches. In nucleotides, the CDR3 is TGTGCCAGCAGTACCACAGGGGCTAGCTCCTACGAGCAGTACGTC. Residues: CASSTTGASSYEQYV.

CDR3 sequence: CASSEPGLADRTDTQYF. The CDR3 bases are TGTGCCAGCAGTGAACCGGGACTAGCAGATCGCACAGATACGCAGTATTTT. The chain carries TRBV25-1 and TRBJ2-3; TRBD2 matches 9 bases. Trimming removed 2 bases from V and 1 base from J; junction bases left unmatched: 7. There are 17 residues in the CDR3. Per the germline V gene, CDR1 is MGHDK and CDR2 is SYGVNS.

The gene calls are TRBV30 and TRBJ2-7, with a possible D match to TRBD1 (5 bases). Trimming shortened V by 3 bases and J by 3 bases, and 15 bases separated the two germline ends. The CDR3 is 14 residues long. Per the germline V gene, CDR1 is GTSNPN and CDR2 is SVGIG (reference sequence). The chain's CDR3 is CAWRSDSEGYEQYF. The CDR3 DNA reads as TGTGCCTGGAGATCCGACAGCGAAGGCTACGAGCAGTACTTC.

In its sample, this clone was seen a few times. The CDR3 DNA is TGTGCCAGCAGTTACGGGACTCGGGTTGACCTCCATGGCTACACCTTC. Its translation: CASSYGTRVDLHGYTF. The chain links TRBV6-5 to TRBJ1-2; tentatively, D is TRBD1 (5 bases). V lost 2 bases and J lost 6, with 19 bases in between. CDR1 and CDR2 from the germline V gene are MNHEY and SVGAGI. The CDR3 loop spans 16 amino acids.

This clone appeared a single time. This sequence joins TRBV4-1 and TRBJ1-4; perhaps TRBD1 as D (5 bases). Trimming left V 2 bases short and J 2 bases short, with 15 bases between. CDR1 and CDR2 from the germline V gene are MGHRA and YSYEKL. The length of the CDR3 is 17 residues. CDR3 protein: CASSQRGRLATNEKLFF. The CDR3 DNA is TGCGCCAGCAGCCAAAGGGGCAGGCTCGCGACTAATGAAAAACTGTTTTTT.

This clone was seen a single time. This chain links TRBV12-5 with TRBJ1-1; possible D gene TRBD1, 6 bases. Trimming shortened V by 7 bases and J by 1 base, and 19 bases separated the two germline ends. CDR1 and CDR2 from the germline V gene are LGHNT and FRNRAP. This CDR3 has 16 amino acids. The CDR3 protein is CASAGIVGRGNTEAFF. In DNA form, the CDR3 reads TGTGCTAGTGCCGGAATTGTTGGCAGGGGGAACACTGAAGCTTTCTTT.

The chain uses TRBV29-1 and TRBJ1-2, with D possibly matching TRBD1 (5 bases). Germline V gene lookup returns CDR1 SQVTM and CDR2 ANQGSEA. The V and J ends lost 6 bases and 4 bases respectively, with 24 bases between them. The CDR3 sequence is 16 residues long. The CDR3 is CSVLSITGDGSYGYTF. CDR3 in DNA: TGCAGCGTCCTGTCAATTACGGGGGACGGCTCCTATGGCTACACCTTC.